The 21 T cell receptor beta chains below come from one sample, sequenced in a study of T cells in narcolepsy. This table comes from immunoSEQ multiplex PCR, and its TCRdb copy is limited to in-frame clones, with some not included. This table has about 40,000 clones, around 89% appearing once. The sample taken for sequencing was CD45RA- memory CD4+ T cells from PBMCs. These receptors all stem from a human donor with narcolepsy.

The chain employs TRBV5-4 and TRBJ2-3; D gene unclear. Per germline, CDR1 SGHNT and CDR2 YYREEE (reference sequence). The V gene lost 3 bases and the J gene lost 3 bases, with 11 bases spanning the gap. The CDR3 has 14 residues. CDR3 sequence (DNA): TGTGCCAGCAGCTCAGATGGTGGTACAGATACGCAGTATTTT. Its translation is CASSSDGGTDTQYF.

CDR3 DNA sequence: TGTGCCAGCAGCTTGTGGCAGGGAATCTACGAGCAGTACTTC. This codes for CASSLWQGIYEQYF. J is TRBJ2-7 and V is TRBV5-5; D possibly corresponds to TRBD1 (5 bases). Trimming shortened V by 1 base and J by 3 bases, and 11 bases separated the two germline ends. CDR1 and CDR2 from the germline V gene are SGHKS and YYEKEE (reference sequence). The CDR3 spans 14 residues.

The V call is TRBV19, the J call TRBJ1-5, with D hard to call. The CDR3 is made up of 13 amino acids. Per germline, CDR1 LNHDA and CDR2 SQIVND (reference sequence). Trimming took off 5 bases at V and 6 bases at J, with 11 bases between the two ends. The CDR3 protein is CASSSTFLQPQHF. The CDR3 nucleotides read TGTGCCAGTAGTTCGACATTCCTTCAGCCCCAGCATTTT.

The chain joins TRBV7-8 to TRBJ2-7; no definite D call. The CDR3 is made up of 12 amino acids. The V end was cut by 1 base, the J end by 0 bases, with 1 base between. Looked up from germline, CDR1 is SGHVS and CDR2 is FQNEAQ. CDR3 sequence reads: CASSLGSYEQYF. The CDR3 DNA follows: TGTGCCAGCAGCTTAGGCTCCTACGAGCAGTACTTC.

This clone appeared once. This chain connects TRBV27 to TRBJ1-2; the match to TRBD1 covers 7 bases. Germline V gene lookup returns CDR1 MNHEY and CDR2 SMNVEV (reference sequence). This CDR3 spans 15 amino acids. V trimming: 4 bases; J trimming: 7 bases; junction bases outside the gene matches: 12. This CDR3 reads CASSSKDRTSGGYTF. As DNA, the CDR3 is TGTGCCAGCAGTTCAAAGGACAGGACATCAGGTGGCTACACCTTC.

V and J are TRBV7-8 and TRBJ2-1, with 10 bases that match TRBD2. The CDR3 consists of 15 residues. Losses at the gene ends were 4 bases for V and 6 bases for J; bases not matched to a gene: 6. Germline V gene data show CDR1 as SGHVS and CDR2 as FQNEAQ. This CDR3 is CASSSFLAGANEQFF. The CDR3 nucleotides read TGTGCCAGCAGCTCTTTTCTAGCGGGAGCCAATGAGCAGTTCTTC.

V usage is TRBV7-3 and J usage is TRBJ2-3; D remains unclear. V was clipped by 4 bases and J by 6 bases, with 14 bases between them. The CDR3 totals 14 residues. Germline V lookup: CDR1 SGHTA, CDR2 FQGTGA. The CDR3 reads CASSSGRQSDTQYF. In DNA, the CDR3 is TGTGCCAGCAGCTCCGGACGGCAGTCGGATACGCAGTATTTT.

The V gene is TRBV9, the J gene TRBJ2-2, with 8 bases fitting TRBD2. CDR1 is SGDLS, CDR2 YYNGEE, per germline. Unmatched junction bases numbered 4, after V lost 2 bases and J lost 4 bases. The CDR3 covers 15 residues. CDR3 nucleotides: TGTGCCAGCAGCGTTGACCTAGCGGGCACCGGGGAGCTGTTTTTT. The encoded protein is CASSVDLAGTGELFF. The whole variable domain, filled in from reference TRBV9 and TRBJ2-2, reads DSGVTQTPKHLITATGQRVTLRCSPRSGDLSVYWYQQSLDQGLQFLIQYYNGEERAKGNILERFSAQQFPDLHSELNLSSLELGDSALYFCASSVDLAGTGELFFGEGSRLTVL.

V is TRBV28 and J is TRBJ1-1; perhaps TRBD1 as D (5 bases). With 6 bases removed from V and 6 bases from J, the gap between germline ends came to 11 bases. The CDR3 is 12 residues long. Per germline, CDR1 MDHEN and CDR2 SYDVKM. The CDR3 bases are TGTGCCAGCAGGGGGCCAATGGCTGAAGCTTTCTTT. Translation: CASRGPMAEAFF.

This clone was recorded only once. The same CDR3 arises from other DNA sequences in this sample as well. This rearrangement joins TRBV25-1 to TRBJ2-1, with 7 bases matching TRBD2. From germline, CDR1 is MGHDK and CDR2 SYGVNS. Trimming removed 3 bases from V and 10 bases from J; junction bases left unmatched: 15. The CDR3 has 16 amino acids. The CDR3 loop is CASSDTSKAGSGEQFF. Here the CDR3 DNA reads TGTGCCAGCAGTGATACATCAAAAGCGGGATCGGGCGAGCAGTTCTTC.

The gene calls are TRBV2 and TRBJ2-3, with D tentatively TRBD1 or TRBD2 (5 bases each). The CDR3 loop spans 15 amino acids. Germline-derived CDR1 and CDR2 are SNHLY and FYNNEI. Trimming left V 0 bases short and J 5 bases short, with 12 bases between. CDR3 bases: TGTGCCAGCAGTGAAGCGGCCGGTGGGGGAGATACGCAGTATTTT. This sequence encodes CASSEAAGGGDTQYF.

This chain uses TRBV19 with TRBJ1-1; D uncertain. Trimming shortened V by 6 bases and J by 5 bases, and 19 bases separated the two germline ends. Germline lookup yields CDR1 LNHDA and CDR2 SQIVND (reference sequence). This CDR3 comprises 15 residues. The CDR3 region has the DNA TGTGCCAGTAGCCCCCTAAGCCCCATGGGGACTGAAGCTTTCTTT. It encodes CASSPLSPMGTEAFF.

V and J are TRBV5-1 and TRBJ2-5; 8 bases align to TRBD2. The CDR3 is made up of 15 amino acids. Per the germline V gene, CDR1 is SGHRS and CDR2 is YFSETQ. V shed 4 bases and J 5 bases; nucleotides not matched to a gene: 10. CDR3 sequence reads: CASSPRTSQVETQYF. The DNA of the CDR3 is TGCGCCAGCAGCCCGAGGACTAGCCAAGTGGAGACCCAGTACTTC.

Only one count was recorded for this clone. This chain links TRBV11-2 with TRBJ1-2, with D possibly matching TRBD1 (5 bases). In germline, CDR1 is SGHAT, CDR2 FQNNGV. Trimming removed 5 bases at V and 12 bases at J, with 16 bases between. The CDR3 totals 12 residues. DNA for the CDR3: TGTGCCAGCAGCGCGGGGACGGTGAGGGACACCTTC. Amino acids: CASSAGTVRDTF.

The CDR3 spells CASSPGTRYEPQHF. In DNA form, the CDR3 reads TGTGCCAGCAGCCCCGGGACCCGATATGAGCCCCAGCATTTT. The gene calls are TRBV6-5 and TRBJ1-5, with D perhaps TRBD1 (5 bases). Germline CDR1 MNHEY, CDR2 SVGAGI. The CDR3 consists of 14 residues. The ends were cut back, 6 bases at V and 8 bases at J, with 17 bases in the middle.

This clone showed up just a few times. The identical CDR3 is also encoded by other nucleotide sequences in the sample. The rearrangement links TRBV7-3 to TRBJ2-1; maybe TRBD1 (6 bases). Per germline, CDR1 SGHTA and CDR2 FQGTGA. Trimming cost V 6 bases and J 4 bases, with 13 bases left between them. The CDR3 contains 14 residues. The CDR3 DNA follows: TGTGCCAGCAGTCCCACCGGACAGTACAATGAGCAGTTCTTC. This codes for CASSPTGQYNEQFF. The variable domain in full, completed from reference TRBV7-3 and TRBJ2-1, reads GAGVSQTPSNKVTEKGKYVELRCDPISGHTALYWYRQSLGQGPEFLIYFQGTGAADDSGLPNDRFFAVRPEGSVSTLKIQRTERGDSAVYLCASSPTGQYNEQFFGPGTRLTVL.

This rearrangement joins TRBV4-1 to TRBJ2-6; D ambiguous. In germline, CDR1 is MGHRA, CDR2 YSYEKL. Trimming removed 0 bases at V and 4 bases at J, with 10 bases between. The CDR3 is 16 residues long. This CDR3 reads CASSQDSPQGANVLTF. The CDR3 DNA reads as TGCGCCAGCAGCCAAGATTCACCTCAGGGGGCCAACGTCCTGACTTTC.

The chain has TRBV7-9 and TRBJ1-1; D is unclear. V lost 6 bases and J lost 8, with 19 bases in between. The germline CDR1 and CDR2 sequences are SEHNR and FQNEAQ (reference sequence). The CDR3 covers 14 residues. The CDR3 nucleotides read TGTGCCAGCAGGCGACCCGACATTTTCTACGAAGCTTTCTTT. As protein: CASRRPDIFYEAFF. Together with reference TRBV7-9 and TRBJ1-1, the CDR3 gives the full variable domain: DTGVSQNPRHKITKRGQNVTFRCDPISEHNRLYWYRQTLGQGPEFLTYFQNEAQLEKSRLLSDRFSAERPKGSFSTLEIQRTEQGDSAMYLCASRRPDIFYEAFFGQGTRLTVV.

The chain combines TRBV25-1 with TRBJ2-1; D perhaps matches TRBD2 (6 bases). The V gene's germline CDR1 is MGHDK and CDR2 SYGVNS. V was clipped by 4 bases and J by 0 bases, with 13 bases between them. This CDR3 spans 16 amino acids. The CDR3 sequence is CASSGAIAVSYNEQFF. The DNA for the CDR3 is TGTGCCAGCAGTGGTGCAATAGCGGTCTCCTACAATGAGCAGTTCTTC.

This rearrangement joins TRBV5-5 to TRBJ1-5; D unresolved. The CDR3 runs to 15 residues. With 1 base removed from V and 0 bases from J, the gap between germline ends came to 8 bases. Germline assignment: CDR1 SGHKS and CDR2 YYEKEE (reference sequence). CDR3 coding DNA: TGTGCCAGCAGCTTGTCATACCTTAGCAATCAGCCCCAGCATTTT. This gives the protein CASSLSYLSNQPQHF.

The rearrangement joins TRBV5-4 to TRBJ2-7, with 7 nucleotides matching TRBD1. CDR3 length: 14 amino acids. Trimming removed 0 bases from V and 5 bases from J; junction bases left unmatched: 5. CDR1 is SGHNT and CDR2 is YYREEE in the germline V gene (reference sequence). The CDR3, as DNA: TGTGCCAGCAGCTTGGGACAGGGCCGCCACGAGCAGTACTTC. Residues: CASSLGQGRHEQYF.